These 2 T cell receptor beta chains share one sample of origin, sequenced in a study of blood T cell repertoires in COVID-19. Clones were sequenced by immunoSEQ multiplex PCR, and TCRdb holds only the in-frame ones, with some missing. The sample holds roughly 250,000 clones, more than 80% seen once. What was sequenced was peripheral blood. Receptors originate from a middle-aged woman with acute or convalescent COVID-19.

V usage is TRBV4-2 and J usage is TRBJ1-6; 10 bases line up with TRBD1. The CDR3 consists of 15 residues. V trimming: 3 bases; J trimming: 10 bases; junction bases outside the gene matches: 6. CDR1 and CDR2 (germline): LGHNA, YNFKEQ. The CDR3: CASSQDRGVWSPLHF. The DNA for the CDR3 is TGTGCCAGCAGCCAGGACAGGGGGGTTTGGTCACCCCTCCACTTT.

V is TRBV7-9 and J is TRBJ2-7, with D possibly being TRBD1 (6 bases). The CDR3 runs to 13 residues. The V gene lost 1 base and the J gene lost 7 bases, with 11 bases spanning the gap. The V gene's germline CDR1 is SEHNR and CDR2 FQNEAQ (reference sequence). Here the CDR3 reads CASSLGTATEQYV. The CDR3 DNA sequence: TGTGCCAGCAGCTTAGGGACAGCTACGGAGCAGTACGTC.